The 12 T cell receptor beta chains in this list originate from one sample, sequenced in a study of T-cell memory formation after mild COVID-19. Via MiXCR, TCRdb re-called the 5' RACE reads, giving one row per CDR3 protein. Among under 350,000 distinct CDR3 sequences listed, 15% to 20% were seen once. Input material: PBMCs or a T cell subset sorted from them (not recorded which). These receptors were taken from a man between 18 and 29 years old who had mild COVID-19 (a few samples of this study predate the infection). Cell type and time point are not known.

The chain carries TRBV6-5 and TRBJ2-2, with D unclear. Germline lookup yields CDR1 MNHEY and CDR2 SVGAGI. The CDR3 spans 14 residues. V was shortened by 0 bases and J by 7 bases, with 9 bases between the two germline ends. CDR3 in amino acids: CASSYSNSDGELFF. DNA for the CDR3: TGTGCCAGCAGTTACTCGAATTCCGACGGGGAGCTGTTTTTT.

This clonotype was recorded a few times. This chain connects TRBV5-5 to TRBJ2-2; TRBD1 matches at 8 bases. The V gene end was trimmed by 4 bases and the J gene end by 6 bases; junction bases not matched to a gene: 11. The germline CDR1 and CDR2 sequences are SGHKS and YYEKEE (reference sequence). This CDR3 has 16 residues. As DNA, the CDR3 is TGTGCCAGCAGCCAAGGGACAGGAAAGAATCCCGGGGAGCTGTTTTTT. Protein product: CASSQGTGKNPGELFF.

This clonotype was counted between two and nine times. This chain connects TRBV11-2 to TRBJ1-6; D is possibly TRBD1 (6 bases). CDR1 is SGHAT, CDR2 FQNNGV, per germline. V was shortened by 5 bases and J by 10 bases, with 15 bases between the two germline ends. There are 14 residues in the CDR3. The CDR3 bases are TGTGCCAGCAGCGCAAACACAGGGAACTCACCCCTCCACTTT. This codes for CASSANTGNSPLHF.

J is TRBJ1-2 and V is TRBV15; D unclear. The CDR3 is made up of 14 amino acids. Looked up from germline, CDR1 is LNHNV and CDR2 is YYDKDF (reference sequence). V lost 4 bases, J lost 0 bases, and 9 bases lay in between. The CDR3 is CATSKSTANYGYTF. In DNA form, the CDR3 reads TGTGCCACCAGCAAATCGACGGCTAACTATGGCTACACCTTC.

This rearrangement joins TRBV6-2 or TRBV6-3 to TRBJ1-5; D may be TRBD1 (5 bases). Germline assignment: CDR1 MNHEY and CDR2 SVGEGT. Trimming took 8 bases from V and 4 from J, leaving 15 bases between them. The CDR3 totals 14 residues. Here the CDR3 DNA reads TGTGCCAGCGAACGCGCGACAGAAAATCAGCCCCAGCATTTT. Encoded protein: CASERATENQPQHF.

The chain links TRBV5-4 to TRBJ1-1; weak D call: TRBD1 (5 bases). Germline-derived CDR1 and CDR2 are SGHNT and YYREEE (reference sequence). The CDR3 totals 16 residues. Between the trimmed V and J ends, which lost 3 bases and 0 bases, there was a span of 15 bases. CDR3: CASSWGGRRVNTEAFF. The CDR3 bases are TGTGCCAGCAGCTGGGGGGGTCGCCGTGTGAACACTGAAGCTTTCTTT.

The CDR3 sequence: CASSLTGGLTDTQYF. The CDR3 DNA reads as TGTGCCAGCAGCTTAACCGGGGGCCTCACAGATACGCAGTATTTT. The chain carries TRBV7-3 and TRBJ2-3; either TRBD1 or TRBD2 may supply D (6 bases each). Looked up from germline, CDR1 is SGHTA and CDR2 is FQGTGA. This CDR3 has 15 amino acids. V lost 0 bases and J 2 bases, leaving 9 bases between the germline ends.

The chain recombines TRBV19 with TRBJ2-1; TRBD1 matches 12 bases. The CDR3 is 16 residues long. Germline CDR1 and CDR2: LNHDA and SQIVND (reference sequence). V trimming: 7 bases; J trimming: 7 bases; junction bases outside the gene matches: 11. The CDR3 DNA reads TGTGCCAGTAACGATCCGGGACAGGGGGCGTATAATGAGCAGTTCTTC. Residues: CASNDPGQGAYNEQFF.

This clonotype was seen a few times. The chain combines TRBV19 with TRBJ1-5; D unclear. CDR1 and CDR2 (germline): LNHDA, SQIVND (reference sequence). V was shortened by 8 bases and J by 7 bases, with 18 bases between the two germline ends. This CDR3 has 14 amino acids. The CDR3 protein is CASGHQISSQPQHF. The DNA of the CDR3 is TGTGCCAGTGGCCATCAGATTTCAAGCCAGCCCCAGCATTTT.

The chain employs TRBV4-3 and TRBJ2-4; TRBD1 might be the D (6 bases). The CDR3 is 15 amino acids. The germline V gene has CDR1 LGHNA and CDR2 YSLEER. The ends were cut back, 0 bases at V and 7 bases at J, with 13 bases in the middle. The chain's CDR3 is CASSQEGAGSNIQYF. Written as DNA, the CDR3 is TGCGCCAGCAGCCAAGAGGGGGCGGGTAGTAACATTCAGTACTTC.

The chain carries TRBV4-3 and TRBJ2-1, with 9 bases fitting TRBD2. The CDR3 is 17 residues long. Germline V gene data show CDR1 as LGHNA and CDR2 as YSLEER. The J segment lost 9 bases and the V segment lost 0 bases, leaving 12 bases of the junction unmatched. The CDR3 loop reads CASSQDIGGGAWSEQFF. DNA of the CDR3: TGCGCCAGCAGCCAAGATATCGGCGGGGGGGCCTGGAGTGAGCAGTTCTTC.

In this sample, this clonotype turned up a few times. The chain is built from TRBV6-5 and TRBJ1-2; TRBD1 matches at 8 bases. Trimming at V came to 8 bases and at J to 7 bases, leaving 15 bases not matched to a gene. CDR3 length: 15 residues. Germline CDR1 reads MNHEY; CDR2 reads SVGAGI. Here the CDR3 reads CASAQGVSQLSGYTF. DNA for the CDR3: TGTGCCAGCGCACAGGGGGTCAGCCAGTTATCTGGCTACACCTTC.